The next 24 T cell receptor beta chains were all read from a single sample in a study of identical twins. TCRdb processed the 5' RACE reads anew with MiXCR; each CDR3 protein has one entry. The data contain about 240,000 distinct CDR3 sequences, roughly 13% of them singletons. This sample also belongs to another study, concerning yellow fever vaccine responses in identical twins.

Sequencing input: memory (CD45RO+) T cells sorted from blood. These receptors were collected from a woman between 18 and 30 years old in good health.

CDR3 residues: CASSPRTVGANVLTF. The CDR3 region has the DNA TGTGCCAGCAGCCCTCGGACGGTGGGGGCCAACGTCCTGACTTTC. This rearrangement joins TRBV7-2 to TRBJ2-6; D call uncertain. In germline, CDR1 is SGHTA, CDR2 FQGNSA. V was shortened by 5 bases and J by 4 bases, with 12 bases between the two germline ends. This CDR3 contains 15 residues.

This clonotype was counted between two and nine times. The CDR3 sequence: CASSDNSGTGELFF. CDR3 coding DNA: TGTGCCAGCAGCGACAATAGCGGCACCGGGGAGCTGTTTTTT. The chain links TRBV7-9 to TRBJ2-2, with D perhaps TRBD2 (6 bases). The CDR3 length is 14 residues. V lost 5 bases, J lost 4 bases, and 11 bases lay in between. Germline V CDR1 and CDR2: SEHNR, FQNEAQ (reference sequence).

This clonotype occurred a few times. The rearrangement uses TRBV15 and TRBJ2-3, with 7 nucleotides matching TRBD1. V lost 0 bases, J lost 0 bases, and 6 bases stayed unmatched. The CDR3 covers 17 residues. Looked up from germline, CDR1 is LNHNV and CDR2 is YYDKDF (reference sequence). The CDR3, as DNA: TGTGCCACCAGCAGAGACCTCAGGGGGAGTAGCACAGATACGCAGTATTTT. It yields the protein CATSRDLRGSSTDTQYF.

This clonotype was recorded many times. The J gene is TRBJ2-1, the V gene TRBV6-2 or TRBV6-3, with TRBD2 matching 7 bases. CDR1 is MNHEY and CDR2 is SVGEGT in the germline V gene. The CDR3 is made up of 18 amino acids. The V and J ends lost 4 bases and 3 bases, in that order; junction bases with no gene match: 15. CDR3 DNA: TGTGCCAGCAGTTCCCCCCCGGGGAGGCGGGAGTTCTACAATGAGCAGTTCTTC. Protein: CASSSPPGRREFYNEQFF.

The chain has TRBV6-5 and TRBJ2-2; no firm D call. V was shortened by 2 bases and J by 5 bases, with 9 bases between the two germline ends. The CDR3 length is 14 residues. CDR1 is MNHEY and CDR2 is SVGAGI in the germline V gene. CDR3 nucleotides: TGTGCCAGCAGTTACCAGGATCAGACCGGGGAGCTGTTTTTT. Its translation is CASSYQDQTGELFF.

Worth noting for this clonotype: A junction boundary mismatches the germline segment, possibly from a read error. This chain joins TRBV7-7 and TRBJ2-1; 8 bases agree with TRBD2. The CDR3 extends over 15 amino acids. Per germline, CDR1 SSHAT and CDR2 FNYEAQ (reference sequence). The CDR3 reads CASSPGGAAYNEQFF. For the CDR3, the DNA is TGTGCTAGCAGCCCCGGGGGGGCAGCCTACAATGAGCAGTTCTTC.

V is TRBV10-2 and J is TRBJ1-2; D ambiguous. Germline-derived CDR1 and CDR2 are WSHSY and SAAADI. The V and J ends lost 7 bases and 7 bases respectively, with 13 bases between them. This CDR3 has 12 residues. The CDR3 loop reads CASKGQPFGYTF. In nucleotides, the CDR3 is TGCGCCAGCAAAGGGCAGCCGTTTGGCTACACCTTC.

CDR3 DNA: TGCTCACCCGCGGTCAGCGGGAGAGCAGATACGCAGTATTTT. It encodes CSPAVSGRADTQYF. The rearrangement links TRBV20-1 to TRBJ2-3, with TRBD2 matching over 8 bases. Per germline, CDR1 DFQATT and CDR2 SNEGSKA (reference sequence). The CDR3 length is 14 residues.

This clonotype was counted a few times. CDR3 sequence reads: CSVEDRTYGYTF. CDR3 in DNA: TGCAGCGTTGAAGATCGTACCTATGGCTACACCTTC. The chain has TRBV29-1 and TRBJ1-2; D uncertain. Germline V CDR1 and CDR2: SQVTM, ANQGSEA. The ends were cut back, 0 bases at V and 4 bases at J, with 6 bases in the middle. This CDR3 comprises 12 residues.

This clonotype was picked up many times. The chain couples TRBV5-5 to TRBJ1-1; tentatively, D is TRBD1 (6 bases). The CDR3 totals 14 residues. Trimming left V 4 bases short and J 6 bases short, with 16 bases between. Germline CDR1 SGHKS, CDR2 YYEKEE (reference sequence). In nucleotides, the CDR3 is TGTGCCAGCAGCGGACTGACAGGATCGGCTGAAGCTTTCTTT. Encoded protein: CASSGLTGSAEAFF.

The chain employs TRBV10-2 and TRBJ2-1; 12 bases are a match to TRBD2. Germline V lookup: CDR1 WSHSY, CDR2 SAAADI. J lost 7 bases, V lost 8 bases, and 3 bases had no gene match. The CDR3 has 13 amino acids. The CDR3 region has the DNA TGCGCCAGCGACGGACTAGCGGGGAATGAGCAGTTCTTC. Its translation is CASDGLAGNEQFF.

In this sample, this clonotype turned up many times. V gene TRBV20-1 combines with J gene TRBJ2-7, with D maybe TRBD2 (6 bases). V was cut by 6 bases and J by 2 bases, with 23 bases left in between. The CDR3 loop spans 16 amino acids. Germline V CDR1 and CDR2: DFQATT, SNEGSKA (reference sequence). CDR3 protein: CSAPFRGKTLTYEQYF. DNA of the CDR3: TGCAGTGCCCCTTTCCGGGGGAAGACCTTAACCTACGAGCAGTACTTC.

This clonotype was found many times. The chain links TRBV5-1 to TRBJ1-1; the D gene is possibly TRBD1 (5 bases). Between the trimmed V and J ends, which lost 1 base and 3 bases, there was a span of 10 bases. The CDR3 extends over 14 amino acids. Germline V gene data show CDR1 as SGHRS and CDR2 as YFSETQ. Here the CDR3 reads CASSLRSGDTEAFF. The CDR3 bases are TGCGCCAGCAGCTTGAGGTCGGGGGACACTGAAGCTTTCTTT.

This clonotype has ten or more counts. The chain links TRBV20-1 to TRBJ2-7, with TRBD2 matching over 7 bases. The germline V gene encodes CDR1 DFQATT and CDR2 SNEGSKA (reference sequence). V trimming: 7 bases; J trimming: 0 bases; junction bases outside the gene matches: 3. The CDR3 has 12 residues. The CDR3 DNA follows: TGCAGTGTGGGGACTAACTCCTACGAGCAGTACTTC. Encoded protein: CSVGTNSYEQYF.

The V and J genes are TRBV7-8 and TRBJ1-1; 10 bases agree with TRBD1. Trimming removed 6 bases from V and 5 bases from J; junction bases left unmatched: 6. From germline, CDR1 is SGHVS and CDR2 FQNEAQ. This CDR3 contains 14 residues. The CDR3 region is CASRGTGALTEAFF. CDR3 nucleotide sequence: TGTGCCAGCAGGGGGACAGGGGCTCTTACTGAAGCTTTCTTT.

Worth noting for this clonotype: Relative to the germline gene, one junction end is altered; a read error may explain this. The chain is built from TRBV11-3 and TRBJ2-1, with D possibly matching TRBD1 (5 bases). The V gene's germline CDR1 is SGHNT and CDR2 YENEEA. The CDR3 loop spans 15 amino acids. This chain's CDR3 is CASSLGGVANNEQLF. The CDR3, as DNA: TGTGCCAGCAGCTTAGGGGGCGTAGCAAACAATGAGCAGCTCTTC. The full variable domain, with the rest looked up from reference TRBV11-3 and TRBJ2-1, is EAGVVQSPRYKIIEKKQPVAFWCNPISGHNTLYWYLQNLGQGPELLIRYENEEAVDDSQLPKDRFSAERLKGVDSTLKIQPAELGDSAVYLCASSLGGVANNEQLFGPGTRLTVL.

This chain joins TRBV4-1 and TRBJ2-1; 12 bases line up with TRBD2. The length of the CDR3 is 16 residues. V lost 1 base to trimming and J lost 6 bases; unmatched junction nucleotides: 4. Germline V lookup: CDR1 MGHRA, CDR2 YSYEKL. The CDR3 DNA reads TGCGCCAGCAGCCAAGCCGGGACTAGCGGGCCCAATGAGCAGTTCTTC. It codes for CASSQAGTSGPNEQFF.

The chain couples TRBV7-2 to TRBJ2-2; D might be TRBD1 or TRBD2, each matching 5 bases. Germline V gives CDR1 SGHTA, CDR2 FQGNSA. The CDR3 consists of 16 residues. The V end lost 4 bases, the J end lost 3 bases, and 15 bases lay between the germline ends. CDR3 sequence: CASSWRQISDTGELFF. CDR3 DNA: TGTGCCAGCAGCTGGCGACAGATTAGCGACACCGGGGAGCTGTTTTTT. Filled out from reference TRBV7-2 and TRBJ2-2, the complete variable domain reads GAGVSQSPSNKVTEKGKDVELRCDPISGHTALYWYRQSLGQGLEFLIYFQGNSAPDKSGLPSDRFSAERTGGSVSTLTIQRTQQEDSAVYLCASSWRQISDTGELFFGEGSRLTVL.

This clonotype was picked up a small number of times. The V and J genes are TRBV5-1 and TRBJ2-1; 9 bases are a match to TRBD1. The length of the CDR3 is 15 residues. The junction had 4 bases not matched to a gene; V was cut back by 0 bases and J by 6 bases. CDR1 is SGHRS and CDR2 is YFSETQ in the germline V gene. CDR3 loop: CASSLDDRGGNEQFF. In DNA form, the CDR3 reads TGCGCCAGCAGCTTGGACGACAGGGGGGGCAATGAGCAGTTCTTC.

This clonotype has more than one count but fewer than ten. The rearrangement joins TRBV2 to TRBJ2-7; 8 bases are a match to TRBD1. V was pared by 7 bases and J by 0 bases, with 5 bases of the junction left unmatched. This CDR3 is 14 amino acids long. The germline CDR1 and CDR2 sequences are SNHLY and FYNNEI. The CDR3 loop is CASTWDRRSYEQYF. As DNA, the CDR3 is TGTGCCAGCACCTGGGACAGGCGCTCCTACGAGCAGTACTTC.

This clonotype was counted at least ten times. The V and J genes are TRBV9 and TRBJ2-1; no clear D. The ends were cut back, 0 bases at V and 0 bases at J, with 7 bases in the middle. The CDR3 covers 15 residues. Germline loops: CDR1 SGDLS, CDR2 YYNGEE. CDR3: CASSVVTGSYNEQFF. In DNA form, the CDR3 reads TGTGCCAGCAGCGTAGTTACCGGCTCCTACAATGAGCAGTTCTTC.

This clonotype was observed a handful of times. The chain joins TRBV28 to TRBJ2-3; 10 bases agree with TRBD2. The J segment lost 3 bases and the V segment lost 11 bases, leaving 11 bases of the junction unmatched. The CDR3 length is 15 residues. Germline V gives CDR1 MDHEN, CDR2 SYDVKM. The CDR3 protein is CASAASGRSTDTQYF. The DNA of the CDR3 is TGTGCCTCAGCCGCTAGCGGGAGAAGTACAGATACGCAGTATTTT.

This clonotype showed up just a few times. This chain connects TRBV18 to TRBJ2-3, with D uncertain. CDR3 length equals 14 residues. The germline V gene encodes CDR1 KGHSH and CDR2 LQKENI. V was trimmed by 1 base and J by 4 bases, leaving 9 bases between them. The DNA for the CDR3 is TGTGCCAGCTCACCACAGTATGGGGCAGATACGCAGTATTTT. Amino acid sequence: CASSPQYGADTQYF.

The V gene is TRBV28, the J gene TRBJ2-7; 10 bases are a match to TRBD1. The CDR3 is 14 amino acids. The J segment lost 7 bases and the V segment lost 11 bases, leaving 14 bases of the junction unmatched. Germline V lookup: CDR1 MDHEN, CDR2 SYDVKM. In DNA form, the CDR3 reads TGTGCCGGGACCGGAGGGACAGGGGAGGGAGAGCAGTACTTC. Protein product: CAGTGGTGEGEQYF.